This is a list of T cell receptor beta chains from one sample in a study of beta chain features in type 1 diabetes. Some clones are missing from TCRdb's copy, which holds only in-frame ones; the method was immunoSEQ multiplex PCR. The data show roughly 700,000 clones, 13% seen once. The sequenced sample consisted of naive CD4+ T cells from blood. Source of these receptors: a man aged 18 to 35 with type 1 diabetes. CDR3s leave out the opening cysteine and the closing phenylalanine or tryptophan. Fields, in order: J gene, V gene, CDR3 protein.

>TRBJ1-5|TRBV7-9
ASSSDTHSNQPQH
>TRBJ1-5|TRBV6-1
ASSLDRGKPQH
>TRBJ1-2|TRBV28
ASSLPFGTGGNGYT
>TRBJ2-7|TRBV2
ASKEEYEQY
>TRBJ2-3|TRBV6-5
ASSYDTGTDTQY
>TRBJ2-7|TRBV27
ASSLVGTAIRQY
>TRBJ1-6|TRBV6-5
ASSSPAEGGNSPLH
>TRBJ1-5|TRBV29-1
SAQDTSNQPQH
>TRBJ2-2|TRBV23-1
ASSPLPDRLNTGELF
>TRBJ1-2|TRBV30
AWTTTGAVFYGYT
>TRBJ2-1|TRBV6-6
ASSFPGLAGHEQF
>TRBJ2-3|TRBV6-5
ASSPTSGGSDTQY
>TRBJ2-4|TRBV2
ASSEEHLAKNIQY
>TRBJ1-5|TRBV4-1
ASSQRDSKNQPQH
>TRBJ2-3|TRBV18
ASSPGTGDTQY
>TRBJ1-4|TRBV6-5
ASRGNEKLF
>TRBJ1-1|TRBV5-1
ASSLSGTNTEAF
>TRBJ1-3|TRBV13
ASTLLSGNTIY
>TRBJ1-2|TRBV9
ASSVGDTLTLNYGYT
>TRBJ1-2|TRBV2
ASSESGQAGGYGYT
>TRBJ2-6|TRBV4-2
ASSQDRGTSSGANVLT
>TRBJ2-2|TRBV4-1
ASRTNRGANTGELF
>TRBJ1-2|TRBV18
ASSPEGAHGYT
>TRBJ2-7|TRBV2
ASISGGPYEQY
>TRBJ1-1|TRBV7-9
ASSLGVGNTEAF
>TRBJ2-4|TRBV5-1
ASSLEGAEQGRIY
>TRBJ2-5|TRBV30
AWGWGRETQY
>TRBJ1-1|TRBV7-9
ASNPSTGQGGTEAF
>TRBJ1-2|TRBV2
ASSADRDYGYT
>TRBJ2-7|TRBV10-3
AISDGILYEQY
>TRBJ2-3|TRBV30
AWSLQTGGVDTQY
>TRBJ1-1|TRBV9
ASSMDRNTEAF